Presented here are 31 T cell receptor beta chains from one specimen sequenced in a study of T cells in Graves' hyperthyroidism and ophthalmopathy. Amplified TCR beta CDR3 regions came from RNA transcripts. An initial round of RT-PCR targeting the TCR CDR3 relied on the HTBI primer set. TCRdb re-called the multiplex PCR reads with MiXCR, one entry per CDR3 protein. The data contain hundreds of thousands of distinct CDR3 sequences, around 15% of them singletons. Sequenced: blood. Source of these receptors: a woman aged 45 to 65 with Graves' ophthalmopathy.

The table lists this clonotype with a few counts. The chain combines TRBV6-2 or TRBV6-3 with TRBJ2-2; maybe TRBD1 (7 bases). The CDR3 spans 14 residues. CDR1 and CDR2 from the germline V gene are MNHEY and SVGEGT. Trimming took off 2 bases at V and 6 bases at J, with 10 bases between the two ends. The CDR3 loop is CASSYTRGAGELFF. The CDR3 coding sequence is TGTGCCAGCAGTTACACCAGGGGGGCCGGGGAGCTGTTTTTT.

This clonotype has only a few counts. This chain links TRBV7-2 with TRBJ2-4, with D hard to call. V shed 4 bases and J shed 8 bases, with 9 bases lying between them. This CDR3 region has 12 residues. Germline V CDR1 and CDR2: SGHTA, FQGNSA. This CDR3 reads CASSSTPYIQYF. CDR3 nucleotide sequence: TGTGCCAGCAGCTCGACACCGTACATTCAGTACTTC. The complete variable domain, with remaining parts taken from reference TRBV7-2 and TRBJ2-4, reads GAGVSQSPSNKVTEKGKDVELRCDPISGHTALYWYRQSLGQGLEFLIYFQGNSAPDKSGLPSDRFSAERTGGSVSTLTIQRTQQEDSAVYLCASSSTPYIQYFGAGTRLSVL.

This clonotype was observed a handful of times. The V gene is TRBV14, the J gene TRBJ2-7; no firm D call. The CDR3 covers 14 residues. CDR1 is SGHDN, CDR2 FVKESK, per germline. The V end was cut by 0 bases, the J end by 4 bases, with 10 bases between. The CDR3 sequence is CASSQDGSGYEQYF. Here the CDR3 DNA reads TGTGCCAGCAGCCAAGATGGTTCAGGTTACGAGCAGTACTTC. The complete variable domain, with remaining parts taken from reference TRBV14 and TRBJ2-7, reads EAGVTQFPSHSVIEKGQTVTLRCDPISGHDNLYWYRRVMGKEIKFLLHFVKESKQDESGMPNNRFLAERTGGTYSTLKVQPAELEDSGVYFCASSQDGSGYEQYFGPGTRLTVT.

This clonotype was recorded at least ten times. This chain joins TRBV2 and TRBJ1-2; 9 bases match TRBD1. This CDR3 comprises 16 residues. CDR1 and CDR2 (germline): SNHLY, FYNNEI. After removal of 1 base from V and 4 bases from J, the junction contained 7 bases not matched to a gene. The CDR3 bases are TGTGCCAGCAGTGAAGTCCCGGGACAGGGAATCTATGGCTACACCTTC. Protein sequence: CASSEVPGQGIYGYTF.

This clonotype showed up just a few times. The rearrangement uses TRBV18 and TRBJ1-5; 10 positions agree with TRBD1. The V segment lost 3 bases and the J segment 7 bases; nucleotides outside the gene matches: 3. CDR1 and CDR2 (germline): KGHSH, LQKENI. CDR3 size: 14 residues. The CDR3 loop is CASSPRGQGQPQHF. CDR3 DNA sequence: TGTGCCAGCTCACCCCGGGGACAGGGGCAGCCCCAGCATTTT.

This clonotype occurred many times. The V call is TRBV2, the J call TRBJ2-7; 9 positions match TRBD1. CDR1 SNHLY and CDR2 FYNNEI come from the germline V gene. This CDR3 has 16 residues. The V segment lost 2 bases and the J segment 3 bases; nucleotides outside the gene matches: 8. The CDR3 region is CASSESRGQGGYEQYF. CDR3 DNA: TGTGCCAGCAGTGAATCTCGGGGACAGGGAGGCTACGAGCAGTACTTC. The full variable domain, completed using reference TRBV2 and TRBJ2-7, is EPEVTQTPSHQVTQMGQEVILRCVPISNHLYFYWYRQILGQKVEFLVSFYNNEISEKSEIFDDQFSVERPDGSNFTLKIRSTKLEDSAMYFCASSESRGQGGYEQYFGPGTRLTVT.

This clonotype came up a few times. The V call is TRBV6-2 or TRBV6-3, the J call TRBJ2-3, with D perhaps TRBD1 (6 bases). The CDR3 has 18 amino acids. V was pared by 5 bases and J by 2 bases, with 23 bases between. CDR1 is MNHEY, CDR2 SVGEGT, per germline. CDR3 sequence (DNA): TGTGCCAGCAGTGCCAGGGGACCCGGTCCTCGACTCACAGATACGCAGTATTTT. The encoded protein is CASSARGPGPRLTDTQYF.

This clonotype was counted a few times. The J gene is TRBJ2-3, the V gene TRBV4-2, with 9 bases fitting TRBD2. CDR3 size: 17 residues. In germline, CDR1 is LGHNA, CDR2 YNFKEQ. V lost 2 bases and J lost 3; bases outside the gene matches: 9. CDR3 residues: CASSQSPGTSPTDTQYF. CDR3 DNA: TGTGCCAGCAGCCAATCCCCCGGGACTAGCCCAACAGATACGCAGTATTTT.

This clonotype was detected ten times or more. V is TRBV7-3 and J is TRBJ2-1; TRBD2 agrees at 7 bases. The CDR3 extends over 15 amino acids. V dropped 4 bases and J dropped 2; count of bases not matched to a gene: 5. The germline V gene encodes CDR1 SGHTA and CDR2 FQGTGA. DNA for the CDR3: TGTGCCAGCAGCTCCGAAAGCGGGGCCTACAATGAGCAGTTCTTC. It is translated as CASSSESGAYNEQFF.

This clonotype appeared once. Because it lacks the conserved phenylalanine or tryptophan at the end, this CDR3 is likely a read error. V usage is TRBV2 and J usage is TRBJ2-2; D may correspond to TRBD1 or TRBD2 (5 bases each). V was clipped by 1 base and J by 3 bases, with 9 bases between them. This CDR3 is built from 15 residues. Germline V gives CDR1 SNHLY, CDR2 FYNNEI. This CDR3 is CASSEVRGDTGELFS. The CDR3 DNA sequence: TGTGCCAGCAGTGAAGTAAGGGGAGACACCGGGGAGCTGTTTTCT.

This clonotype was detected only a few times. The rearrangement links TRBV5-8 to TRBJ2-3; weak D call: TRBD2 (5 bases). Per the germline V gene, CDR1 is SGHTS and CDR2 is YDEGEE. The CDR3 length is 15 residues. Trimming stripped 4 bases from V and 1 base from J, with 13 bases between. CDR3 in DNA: TGTGCCAGCAGCCGTGGACTTTCCCGCACAGATACGCAGTATTTT. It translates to CASSRGLSRTDTQYF.

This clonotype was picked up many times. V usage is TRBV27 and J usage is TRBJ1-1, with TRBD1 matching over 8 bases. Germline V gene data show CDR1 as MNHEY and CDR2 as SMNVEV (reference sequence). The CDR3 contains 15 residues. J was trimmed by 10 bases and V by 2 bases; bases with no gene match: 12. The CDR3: CASSLVAGGLLGAFF. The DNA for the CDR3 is TGTGCCAGCAGTTTAGTTGCAGGGGGCCTGTTAGGAGCTTTCTTT.

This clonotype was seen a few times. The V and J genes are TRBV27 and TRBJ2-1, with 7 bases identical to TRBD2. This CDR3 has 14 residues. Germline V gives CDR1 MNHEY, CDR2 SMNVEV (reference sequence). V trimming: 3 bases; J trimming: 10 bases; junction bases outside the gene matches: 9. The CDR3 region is CASSLTGGSGEQFF. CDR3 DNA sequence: TGTGCCAGCAGTTTGACGGGCGGGAGCGGGGAGCAGTTCTTC.

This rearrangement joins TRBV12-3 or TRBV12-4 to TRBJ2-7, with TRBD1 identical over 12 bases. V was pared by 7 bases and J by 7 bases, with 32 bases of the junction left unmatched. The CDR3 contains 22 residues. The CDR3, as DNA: TGTGCCAGCAACGACCGGGACAGGGGGCTTGTAACTAGCGGGAAGTCAGGGGAAGAGCAGTACTTC. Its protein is CASNDRDRGLVTSGKSGEEQYF.

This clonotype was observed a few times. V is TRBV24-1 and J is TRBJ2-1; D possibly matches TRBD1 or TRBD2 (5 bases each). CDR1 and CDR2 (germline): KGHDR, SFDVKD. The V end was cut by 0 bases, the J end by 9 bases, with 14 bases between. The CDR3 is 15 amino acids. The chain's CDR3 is CATSDLRGLGGEQFF. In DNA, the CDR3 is TGTGCCACCAGTGATTTGCGGGGCCTCGGTGGTGAGCAGTTCTTC.

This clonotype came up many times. CDR3 in DNA: TGCAGTGCAGCCCAAGGACTAGCTGATACGCAGTATTTT. It yields the protein CSAAQGLADTQYF. This sequence joins TRBV20-1 and TRBJ2-3; 8 positions match TRBD2. This CDR3 is 13 amino acids long. J was trimmed by 6 bases and V by 6 bases; bases with no gene match: 8. CDR1 is DFQATT and CDR2 is SNEGSKA in the germline V gene (reference sequence).

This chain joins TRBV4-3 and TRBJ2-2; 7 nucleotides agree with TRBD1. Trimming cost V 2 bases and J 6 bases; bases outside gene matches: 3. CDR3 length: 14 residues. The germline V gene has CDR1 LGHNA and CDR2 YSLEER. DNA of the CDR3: TGCGCCAGCAGCCAACAGGGGGTCGCCGGGGAGCTGTTTTTT. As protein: CASSQQGVAGELFF.

CDR3 nucleotide sequence: TGTGCCAGCAAGAGGGACCGCGGGGTTACTGAAGCTTTCTTT. It encodes CASKRDRGVTEAFF. The chain is built from TRBV6-1 and TRBJ1-1; possible D gene TRBD1, 5 bases. Between the trimmed V and J ends, which lost 7 bases and 5 bases, there was a span of 17 bases. CDR1 is MNHNS, CDR2 SASEGT, per germline. This CDR3 has 14 amino acids.

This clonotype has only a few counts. The CDR3 sequence: CASANPHQPQHF. CDR3 DNA sequence: TGTGCCAGCGCCAACCCACATCAGCCCCAGCATTTT. The chain combines TRBV27 with TRBJ1-5; D not resolved. V was clipped by 8 bases and J by 5 bases, with 10 bases between them. The CDR3 loop spans 12 amino acids. CDR1 is MNHEY and CDR2 is SMNVEV in the germline V gene (reference sequence).

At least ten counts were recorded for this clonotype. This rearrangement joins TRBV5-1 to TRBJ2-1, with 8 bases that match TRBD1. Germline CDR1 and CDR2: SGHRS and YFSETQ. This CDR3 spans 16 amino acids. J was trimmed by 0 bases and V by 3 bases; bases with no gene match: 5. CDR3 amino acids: CASSSQGQASYNEQFF. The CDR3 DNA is TGCGCCAGCAGCTCTCAGGGACAGGCCTCCTACAATGAGCAGTTCTTC.

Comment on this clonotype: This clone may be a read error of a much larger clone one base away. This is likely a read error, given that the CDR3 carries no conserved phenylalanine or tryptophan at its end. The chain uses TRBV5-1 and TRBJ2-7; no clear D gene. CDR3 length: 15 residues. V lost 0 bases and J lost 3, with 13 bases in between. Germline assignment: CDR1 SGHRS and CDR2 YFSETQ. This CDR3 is CASSLVLGRNYEQYL. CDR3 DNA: TGCGCCAGCAGCTTGGTGTTGGGCAGAAACTACGAGCAGTACCTC.

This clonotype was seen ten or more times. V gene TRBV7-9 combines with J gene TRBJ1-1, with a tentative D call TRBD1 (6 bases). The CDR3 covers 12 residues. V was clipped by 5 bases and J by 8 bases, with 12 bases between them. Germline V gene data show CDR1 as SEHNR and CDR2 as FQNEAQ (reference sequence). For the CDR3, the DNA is TGTGCCAGCAGCCCACAGACAGGAGAAGCTTTCTTT. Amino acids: CASSPQTGEAFF.

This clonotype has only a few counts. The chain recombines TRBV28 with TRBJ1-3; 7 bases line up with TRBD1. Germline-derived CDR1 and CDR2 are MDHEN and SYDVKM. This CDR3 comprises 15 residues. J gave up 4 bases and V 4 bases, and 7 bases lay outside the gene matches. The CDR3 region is CASSSPRGVGNTIYF. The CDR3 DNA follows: TGTGCCAGCAGTTCCCCCAGGGGGGTCGGAAACACCATATATTTT.

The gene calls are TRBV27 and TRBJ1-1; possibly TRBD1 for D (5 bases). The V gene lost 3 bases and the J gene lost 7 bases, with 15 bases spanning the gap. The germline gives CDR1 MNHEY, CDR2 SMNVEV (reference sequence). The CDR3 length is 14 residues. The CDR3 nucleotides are TGTGCCAGCAGTTTCCACCGGACAAGGGGTGAAGCTTTCTTT. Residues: CASSFHRTRGEAFF.

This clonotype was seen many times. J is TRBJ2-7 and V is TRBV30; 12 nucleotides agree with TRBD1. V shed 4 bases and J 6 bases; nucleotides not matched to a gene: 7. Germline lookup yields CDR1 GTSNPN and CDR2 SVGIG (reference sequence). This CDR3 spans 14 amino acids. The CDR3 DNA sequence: TGTGCCTGGACCGGGGACAGGGGGCGAGGCGAGCAGTACTTC. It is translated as CAWTGDRGRGEQYF.

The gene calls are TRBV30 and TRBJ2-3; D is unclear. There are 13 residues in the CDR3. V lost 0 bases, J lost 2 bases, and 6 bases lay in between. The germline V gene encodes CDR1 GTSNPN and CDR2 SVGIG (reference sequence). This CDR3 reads CAWSVSVTDTQYF. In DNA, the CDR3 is TGTGCCTGGAGTGTTTCTGTCACAGATACGCAGTATTTT.

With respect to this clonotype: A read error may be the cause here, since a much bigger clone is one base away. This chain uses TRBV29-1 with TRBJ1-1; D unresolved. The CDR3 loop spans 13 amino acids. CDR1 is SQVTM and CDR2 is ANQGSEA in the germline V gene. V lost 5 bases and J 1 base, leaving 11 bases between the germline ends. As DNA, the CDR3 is TGCAGCGTTCGACTCAGGACGAACACTGAAGCTTTCTTT. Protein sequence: CSVRLRTNTEAFF.

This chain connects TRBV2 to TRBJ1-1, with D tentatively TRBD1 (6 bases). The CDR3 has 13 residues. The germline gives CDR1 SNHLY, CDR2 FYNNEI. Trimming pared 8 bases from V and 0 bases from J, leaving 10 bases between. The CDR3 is CASCGQMNTEAFF. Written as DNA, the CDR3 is TGTGCCAGCTGTGGACAGATGAACACTGAAGCTTTCTTT.

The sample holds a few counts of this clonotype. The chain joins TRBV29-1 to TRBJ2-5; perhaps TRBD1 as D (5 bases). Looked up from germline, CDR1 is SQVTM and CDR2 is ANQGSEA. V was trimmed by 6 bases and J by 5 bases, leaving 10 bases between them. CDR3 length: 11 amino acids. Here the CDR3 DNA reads TGCAGCGTGGAACCAGGGGAGACCCAGTACTTC. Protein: CSVEPGETQYF.

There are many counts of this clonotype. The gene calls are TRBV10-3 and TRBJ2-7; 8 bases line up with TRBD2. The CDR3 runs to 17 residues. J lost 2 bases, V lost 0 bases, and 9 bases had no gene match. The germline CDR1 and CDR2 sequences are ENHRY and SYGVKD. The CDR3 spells CAISESAGGTSAYEQYF. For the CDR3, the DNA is TGTGCCATCAGTGAGTCGGCGGGGGGCACTAGTGCCTACGAGCAGTACTTC.

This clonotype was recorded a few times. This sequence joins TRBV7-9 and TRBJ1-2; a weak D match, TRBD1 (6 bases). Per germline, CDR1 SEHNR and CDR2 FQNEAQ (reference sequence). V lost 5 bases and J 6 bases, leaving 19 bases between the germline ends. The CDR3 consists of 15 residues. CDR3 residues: CASSPTAGEKDGYTF. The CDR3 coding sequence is TGTGCCAGCAGCCCCACCGCAGGGGAGAAGGATGGCTACACCTTC. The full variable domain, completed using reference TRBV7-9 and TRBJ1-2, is DTGVSQNPRHKITKRGQNVTFRCDPISEHNRLYWYRQTLGQGPEFLTYFQNEAQLEKSRLLSDRFSAERPKGSFSTLEIQRTEQGDSAMYLCASSPTAGEKDGYTFGSGTRLTVV.